This is a list of T cell receptor beta chains from one sample in a study of blood T cell repertoires in COVID-19. Clones were sequenced by immunoSEQ multiplex PCR, and TCRdb holds only the in-frame ones, with some missing. Here the sample spans roughly 260,000 clones, roughly 86% being singletons. Sequencing was performed on PBMCs or T cells enriched from blood (not recorded which). The receptors were gathered from a woman in her late teens or twenties who had recovered from COVID-19. The CDR3 runs from the conserved cysteine through the conserved F or W. Each record gives: V gene, D gene, J gene, clone size, CDR3 protein, CDR3 DNA. A D gene is named only where the DNA matches it firmly. Clone sizes are given selectively: once, few, many, or a class where the clone is expanded.

>TRBV4-1|TRBD2|TRBJ2-1|once
CASSQGELAGSWREQFF
TGCGCCAGCAGCCAAGGTGAACTAGCGGGGTCTTGGCGTGAGCAGTTCTTC
>TRBV9|-|TRBJ2-5|-
CASSGRGAQETQYF
TGTGCCAGCAGCGGCAGGGGGGCCCAAGAGACCCAGTACTTC
>TRBV7-2|-|TRBJ1-1|-
CASSLTGRADTEAFF
TGTGCCAGCAGCCTGACCGGCAGGGCGGACACTGAAGCTTTCTTT
>TRBV7-2|-|TRBJ1-1|once
CASSLAGGYAEAFF
TGTGCCAGCAGCTTAGCCGGGGGGTACGCTGAAGCTTTCTTT
>TRBV9|-|TRBJ1-3|-
CASSARTQGGLAGNTIYF
TGTGCCAGCAGCGCCCGGACTCAGGGAGGGCTAGCCGGAAACACCATATATTTT
>TRBV5-4|TRBD2|TRBJ2-1|-
CASSWGPAGLHSYNEQFF
TGTGCCAGCAGCTGGGGCCCGGCGGGACTACACTCCTACAATGAGCAGTTCTTC
>TRBV7-9|-|TRBJ1-1|-
CASSLLTGHLEAFF
TGTGCCAGCAGCTTATTGACAGGCCACCTTGAAGCTTTCTTT
>TRBV5-1|-|TRBJ2-5|-
CASSPSRETQYF
TGCGCCAGCAGCCCCTCTAGGGAGACCCAGTACTTC
>TRBV5-6|TRBD1|TRBJ2-7|once
CASSQLTGTSFTQQYF
TGTGCCAGCAGCCAACTGACAGGGACCTCTTTTACGCAGCAGTACTTC
>TRBV27|-|TRBJ1-2|-
CASSLSQGFSLHGYTF
TGTGCCAGCAGTTTATCGCAGGGGTTTAGTTTACATGGCTACACCTTC
>TRBV12-1|-|TRBJ2-1|-
CASSAGTSGSTDEQFF
TGTGCCAGCAGCGCCGGGACTAGCGGGAGTACGGATGAGCAGTTCTTC
>TRBV2|TRBD2|TRBJ2-7|-
CASNPSGTYEQYF
TGTGCCAGCAATCCTAGCGGAACCTACGAGCAGTACTTC
>TRBV2|TRBD1|TRBJ2-7|-
CASRDRGSYEQYF
TGTGCCAGCCGGGACAGGGGGTCCTACGAGCAGTACTTC
>TRBV13|TRBD1|TRBJ2-7|-
CASSLGTGRGEQYF
TGTGCCAGCAGCCTAGGGACAGGGCGCGGCGAGCAGTACTTC
>TRBV30|-|TRBJ1-1|-
CAWSRTIFYTEAFF
TGTGCCTGGAGTCGGACAATTTTCTACACTGAAGCTTTCTTT
>TRBV21-1|-|TRBJ2-7|-
CASSKGHTRDRRYEQYF
TGTGCCAGCAGCAAAGGACACACGCGGGACAGGCGGTACGAGCAGTACTTC
>TRBV5-1|-|TRBJ2-2|once
CASMQASGNTGELFF
TGCGCCAGTATGCAGGCTTCCGGGAACACCGGGGAGCTGTTTTTT
>TRBV19|TRBD1|TRBJ1-4|-
CASREGTGATIGLFF
TGTGCCAGTAGAGAAGGGACAGGGGCCACCATCGGTCTGTTTTTT
>TRBV28|-|TRBJ1-3|-
CASSLEGASGNTIYF
TGTGCCAGCAGTTTGGAAGGGGCCTCTGGAAACACCATATATTTT
>TRBV24-1|-|TRBJ2-1|-
CATSDFGDFYNEQFF
TGTGCCACCAGTGATTTTGGGGACTTTTACAATGAGCAGTTCTTC
>TRBV28|-|TRBJ1-4|-
CASSSAAWGLIEKLFF
TGTGCCAGCAGCTCGGCTGCGTGGGGACTCATTGAAAAACTGTTTTTT
>TRBV27|TRBD2|TRBJ2-2|-
CASSFTSGLAGELFF
TGTGCCAGCAGTTTCACTAGCGGGCTTGCCGGGGAGCTGTTTTTT
>TRBV28|-|TRBJ2-1|-
CASSLVNTRADNEQFF
TGTGCCAGCAGTTTAGTTAACACAAGAGCGGACAATGAGCAGTTCTTC
>TRBV9|-|TRBJ2-7|-
CASSASRDLTYEQYF
TGTGCCAGCAGCGCCTCCAGGGATCTTACCTACGAGCAGTACTTC
>TRBV9|TRBD1|TRBJ1-5|-
CASSGTGEGNQPQHF
TGTGCCAGCAGCGGAACAGGGGAGGGCAATCAGCCCCAGCATTTT
>TRBV28|-|TRBJ2-7|-
CASTIQGTYEQYF
TGTGCCAGCACAATTCAGGGAACCTACGAGCAGTACTTC